These 32 T cell receptor beta chains came from one sample sequenced in a study of cytomegalovirus exposure and HLA in healthy donors. Primers: 60 Vbeta forward and 13 Jbeta reverse. The table came from immunoSEQ multiplex PCR; TCRdb's copy has only in-frame clones and leaves some out. There are 150,000 to 200,000 clones in the sample, with about 0.8% held by the top ten. The specimen was PBMCs. Receptors originate from a young woman in good health and CMV-seropositive.

This chain uses TRBV9 with TRBJ2-1, with 9 bases matching TRBD2. Trimming took 0 bases from V and 10 from J; bases not matched to a gene: 11. Germline V CDR1 and CDR2: SGDLS, YYNGEE. The CDR3 sequence is 16 residues long. The CDR3 DNA follows: TGTGCCAGCAGCGTAGATCTAGCGGGGCCCTCCGGGGAGCAGTTCTTC. Translating it yields CASSVDLAGPSGEQFF.

The chain carries TRBV15 and TRBJ1-4; D is ambiguous. Germline V CDR1 and CDR2: LNHNV, YYDKDF (reference sequence). The CDR3 totals 15 residues. V lost 2 bases to trimming and J lost 7 bases, with 14 bases between them. CDR3 sequence: CATSRFVGLGEKLFF. The CDR3 nucleotides are TGTGCCACCAGCAGATTCGTTGGACTCGGTGAAAAACTGTTTTTT.

The chain has TRBV28 and TRBJ1-3, with unresolved D. Germline loops: CDR1 MDHEN, CDR2 SYDVKM. V lost 6 bases and J lost 4, with 10 bases in between. The CDR3 is 13 amino acids. Here the CDR3 reads CASRRNSGNTIYF. In DNA form, the CDR3 reads TGTGCCAGCAGGCGTAATAGCGGAAACACCATATATTTT.

This chain links TRBV13 with TRBJ2-1; the match to TRBD2 covers 8 bases. The germline gives CDR1 PRHDT, CDR2 FYEKMQ (reference sequence). J was trimmed by 7 bases and V by 5 bases; bases with no gene match: 13. The CDR3 length is 16 residues. The CDR3 nucleotides read TGTGCCAGCAGCCCCCCGCGCCAGCGGGGGAGAAATGAGCAGTTCTTC. As protein: CASSPPRQRGRNEQFF.

This chain joins TRBV2 and TRBJ2-3, with TRBD2 identical over 7 bases. In germline, CDR1 is SNHLY, CDR2 FYNNEI. The CDR3 is made up of 14 amino acids. The V gene end was trimmed by 4 bases and the J gene end by 5 bases; junction bases not matched to a gene: 6. The CDR3, as DNA: TGTGCCAGCAGTGGGCTGACGGGGGGAGATACGCAGTATTTT. It codes for CASSGLTGGDTQYF.

The chain carries TRBV20-1 and TRBJ2-7, with a possible D match to TRBD2 (6 bases). Germline-derived CDR1 and CDR2 are DFQATT and SNEGSKA (reference sequence). V shed 1 base and J shed 6 bases, with 7 bases lying between them. The CDR3 loop spans 11 amino acids. The CDR3 spells CSARGLVEQYF. CDR3 DNA sequence: TGCAGTGCTAGAGGACTAGTCGAGCAGTACTTC.

The chain is built from TRBV5-6 and TRBJ1-2; 11 bases line up with TRBD1. Germline CDR1 is SGHDT and CDR2 is YYEEEE. V shed 4 bases and J 4 bases; nucleotides not matched to a gene: 3. The CDR3 is made up of 14 amino acids. The CDR3 loop reads CASSVGQGVYGYTF. CDR3 nucleotides: TGTGCCAGCAGCGTGGGACAGGGGGTCTATGGCTACACCTTC.

This chain joins TRBV7-6 and TRBJ1-2; a possible D gene is TRBD1 (6 bases). Trimming took off 0 bases at V and 2 bases at J, with 16 bases between the two ends. CDR1 is SGHVS and CDR2 is FNYEAQ in the germline V gene. The CDR3 loop spans 17 amino acids. Here the CDR3 DNA reads TGTGCCAGCAGCTTAGCGTCAGGGTTGGGGGCGAACTATGGCTACACCTTC. Translated, it gives CASSLASGLGANYGYTF.

The J gene is TRBJ2-2, the V gene TRBV2, with D maybe TRBD1 (5 bases). The CDR3 is 18 residues long. Germline lookup yields CDR1 SNHLY and CDR2 FYNNEI. Between the trimmed V and J ends, which lost 3 bases and 1 base, there was a span of 18 bases. CDR3 residues: CASSEGLFRGQNTGELFF. The CDR3 DNA is TGTGCCAGCAGTGAGGGTCTATTCCGAGGACAGAACACCGGGGAGCTGTTTTTT.

The CDR3 DNA follows: TGCGCCAGCGCCTCACAGGGGGGAGAGACCCAGTACTTC. This sequence encodes CASASQGGETQYF. V gene TRBV5-1 combines with J gene TRBJ2-5, with 8 bases aligning to TRBD1. The trim removed 7 bases at V and 4 bases at J, leaving 6 bases unmatched. Per germline, CDR1 SGHRS and CDR2 YFSETQ. The CDR3 sequence is 13 residues long.

The chain joins TRBV18 to TRBJ1-6; 7 nucleotides match TRBD1. With V trimmed by 0 bases and J by 9 bases, 8 bases remained unmatched. Germline values: CDR1 KGHSH, CDR2 LQKENI. This CDR3 contains 16 residues. CDR3 in DNA: TGTGCCAGCTCACCACCCCCACAGGGGAAGGGTTCACCCCTCCACTTT. Residues: CASSPPPQGKGSPLHF.

V usage is TRBV5-1 and J usage is TRBJ2-2, with D hard to call. The CDR3 has 12 residues. The germline gives CDR1 SGHRS, CDR2 YFSETQ. Trimming took 4 bases from V and 6 from J, leaving 7 bases between them. The CDR3 nucleotides are TGCGCCAGCAGCGCAGGTTCCGGGGAGCTGTTTTTT. It is translated as CASSAGSGELFF.

The V gene is TRBV7-8, the J gene TRBJ1-2; TRBD1 matches at 9 bases. CDR1 is SGHVS, CDR2 FQNEAQ, per germline. The CDR3 is 15 residues long. V lost 1 base, J lost 1 base, and 1 base stayed unmatched. CDR3 sequence: CASSLGTGVNYGYTF. The DNA of the CDR3 is TGTGCCAGCAGCTTAGGGACAGGGGTTAACTATGGCTACACCTTC. The full variable domain, in which reference TRBV7-8 and TRBJ1-2 provide the parts outside the CDR3, is GAGVSQSPRYKVAKRGQDVALRCDPISGHVSLFWYQQALGQGPEFLTYFQNEAQLDKSGLPSDRFFAERPEGSVSTLKIQRTQQEDSAVYLCASSLGTGVNYGYTFGSGTRLTVV.

V is TRBV6-5 and J is TRBJ2-4; a weak D match, TRBD1 (6 bases). Trimming cost V 2 bases and J 4 bases, with 6 bases left between them. Germline CDR1 and CDR2: MNHEY and SVGAGI. This CDR3 contains 13 residues. This CDR3 reads CASSYDRKNIQYF. The CDR3 coding sequence is TGTGCCAGCAGTTACGACAGGAAAAACATTCAGTACTTC.

The V gene is TRBV25-1, the J gene TRBJ2-7; D gene ambiguous. The germline V gene encodes CDR1 MGHDK and CDR2 SYGVNS. With 4 bases removed from V and 3 bases from J, the gap between germline ends came to 4 bases. CDR3 length: 11 residues. Here the CDR3 DNA reads TGTGCCAGCAGTGGTCTCTACGAGCAGTACTTC. Translating it yields CASSGLYEQYF.

The rearrangement joins TRBV12-5 to TRBJ2-7; TRBD1 aligns across 7 bases. J gave up 4 bases and V 5 bases, and 11 bases lay outside the gene matches. Per the germline V gene, CDR1 is LGHNT and CDR2 is FRNRAP. The CDR3 consists of 15 residues. The CDR3 DNA follows: TGTGCTAGTGGTCCACTCGACAGGGACGGGTACGAGCAGTACTTC. The encoded protein is CASGPLDRDGYEQYF.

The chain recombines TRBV6-6 with TRBJ2-7, with 9 bases lining up with TRBD1. CDR3 length equals 14 residues. Germline assignment: CDR1 MNHNY and CDR2 SVGAGI (reference sequence). The junction had 6 bases not matched to a gene; V was cut back by 7 bases and J by 2 bases. CDR3 in amino acids: CASTMTGGTYEQYF. CDR3 nucleotides: TGTGCCAGCACCATGACAGGGGGTACCTACGAGCAGTACTTC.

The rearrangement links TRBV7-9 to TRBJ1-2; no clear D gene. Germline CDR1 SEHNR, CDR2 FQNEAQ (reference sequence). Trimming left V 1 base short and J 6 bases short, with 6 bases between. This CDR3 region has 12 residues. CDR3 bases: TGTGCCAGCAGCTTAGTAGAGCATGGCTACACCTTC. It is translated as CASSLVEHGYTF.

The V call is TRBV18, the J call TRBJ1-1; a possible D gene is TRBD1 (5 bases). This CDR3 region has 14 residues. V gave up 2 bases and J gave up 4 bases, with 11 bases separating them. The V gene's germline CDR1 is KGHSH and CDR2 LQKENI. In nucleotides, the CDR3 is TGTGCCAGCTCACCATGGGTAACAGGCACTGAAGCTTTCTTT. Translation: CASSPWVTGTEAFF.

This chain links TRBV19 with TRBJ2-5; 7 nucleotides agree with TRBD1. The length of the CDR3 is 17 residues. V was clipped by 3 bases and J by 4 bases; unmatched bases: 14. CDR1 is LNHDA and CDR2 is SQIVND in the germline V gene (reference sequence). As DNA, the CDR3 is TGTGCCAGTAGTATGGGACGACAGGGCTTTCCTCGAGAGACCCAGTACTTC. It translates to CASSMGRQGFPRETQYF. Based on the CDR3 plus reference TRBV19 and TRBJ2-5, the full variable domain is DGGITQSPKYLFRKEGQNVTLSCEQNLNHDAMYWYRQDPGQGLRLIYYSQIVNDFQKGDIAEGYSVSREKKESFPLTVTSAQKNPTAFYLCASSMGRQGFPRETQYFGPGTRLLVL.

The chain couples TRBV5-1 to TRBJ2-5; D not resolved. V was pared by 0 bases and J by 1 base, with 7 bases between. CDR1 SGHRS and CDR2 YFSETQ come from the germline V gene. The length of the CDR3 is 14 residues. The CDR3 protein is CASSLVGSQETQYF. The CDR3 DNA follows: TGCGCCAGCAGCTTGGTGGGCTCCCAAGAGACCCAGTACTTC.

This chain links TRBV7-6 with TRBJ2-7, with a weak D call TRBD2 (5 bases). Germline V lookup: CDR1 SGHVS, CDR2 FNYEAQ. V was trimmed by 5 bases and J by 7 bases, leaving 12 bases between them. The CDR3 covers 12 residues. CDR3 nucleotide sequence: TGTGCCAGCAGCCCCGGGGAGCTAGAGCAGTACTTC. Amino acids: CASSPGELEQYF. The whole variable domain, filled in from reference TRBV7-6 and TRBJ2-7, reads GAGVSQSPRYKVTKRGQDVALRCDPISGHVSLYWYRQALGQGPEFLTYFNYEAQQDKSGLPNDRFSAERPEGSISTLTIQRTEQRDSAMYRCASSPGELEQYFGPGTRLTVT.

The chain employs TRBV19 and TRBJ1-2; D gene unclear. The V end was cut by 2 bases, the J end by 3 bases, with 7 bases between. Germline V lookup: CDR1 LNHDA, CDR2 SQIVND (reference sequence). CDR3 length: 13 residues. This CDR3 is CASSITKDYGYTF. DNA for the CDR3: TGTGCCAGTAGTATAACTAAGGACTATGGCTACACCTTC.

The chain joins TRBV23-1 to TRBJ2-6; 7 bases are a match to TRBD2. TRBV23-1 is an ORF; its function is uncertain. V lost 2 bases, J lost 2 bases, and 0 bases stayed unmatched. The CDR3 runs 15 residues. In DNA, the CDR3 is TGCGCCAGCAGTCAAGGGACTACTGGGGCCAACGTCCTGACTTTC. It is translated as CASSQGTTGANVLTF.

The chain recombines TRBV6-1 with TRBJ2-7; 7 nucleotides line up with TRBD2. The CDR3 covers 15 residues. V was pared by 3 bases and J by 0 bases, with 5 bases of the junction left unmatched. Germline assignment: CDR1 MNHNS and CDR2 SASEGT. The CDR3 nucleotides read TGTGCCAGCAGTGAGACTAGCACATACTCCTACGAGCAGTACTTC. This codes for CASSETSTYSYEQYF.

Concerning this clone itself: An end of the junction does not agree with germline; a read error may underlie this. The genes are TRBV7-9 and TRBJ2-5; 7 nucleotides match TRBD2. Looked up from germline, CDR1 is SEHNR and CDR2 is FQNEAQ (reference sequence). The length of the CDR3 is 14 residues. The CDR3 reads CASSPGTTLTPGDF. The CDR3 DNA follows: TGTGCCAGCAGCCCCGGGACTACTCTAACCCCTGGGGACTTC. The full variable domain, its missing parts supplied by reference TRBV7-9 and TRBJ2-5, is DTGVSQNPRHKITKRGQNVTFRCDPISEHNRLYWYRQTLGQGPEFLTYFQNEAQLEKSRLLSDRFSAERPKGSFSTLEIQRTEQGDSAMYLCASSPGTTLTPGDFGPGTRLLVL.

The V gene is TRBV11-3, the J gene TRBJ2-1; 15 nucleotides align to TRBD2. Germline lookup yields CDR1 SGHNT and CDR2 YENEEA. The V segment lost 4 bases and the J segment 3 bases; nucleotides outside the gene matches: 7. The CDR3 extends over 18 amino acids. CDR3 sequence (DNA): TGTGCCAGCAGCTCGGGACTAGCGGGGGGTATTCTCTACAATGAGCAGTTCTTC. Its protein is CASSSGLAGGILYNEQFF. Looking up the rest from reference TRBV11-3 and TRBJ2-1 gives the full variable domain: EAGVVQSPRYKIIEKKQPVAFWCNPISGHNTLYWYLQNLGQGPELLIRYENEEAVDDSQLPKDRFSAERLKGVDSTLKIQPAELGDSAVYLCASSSGLAGGILYNEQFFGPGTRLTVL.

The CDR3 sequence: CASSLAQANTGELFF. The CDR3, as DNA: TGTGCCAGCAGCTTGGCCCAGGCGAACACCGGGGAGCTGTTTTTT. The chain uses TRBV5-5 and TRBJ2-2; D remains unclear. The V and J ends lost 0 bases and 0 bases respectively, with 6 bases between them. Germline lookup yields CDR1 SGHKS and CDR2 YYEKEE (reference sequence). The CDR3 runs 15 residues.

The rearrangement links TRBV5-1 to TRBJ2-2, with D possibly matching TRBD1 (5 bases). The germline V gene has CDR1 SGHRS and CDR2 YFSETQ. Trimming removed 6 bases at V and 1 base at J, with 7 bases between. The CDR3 is 13 residues long. The CDR3 nucleotides read TGCGCCAGCAAGACAGAGAACACCGGGGAGCTGTTTTTT. Its protein is CASKTENTGELFF.

The J gene is TRBJ2-1, the V gene TRBV5-1; 7 positions agree with TRBD1. The V segment lost 1 base and the J segment 8 bases; nucleotides outside the gene matches: 6. The CDR3 totals 14 residues. The V gene's germline CDR1 is SGHRS and CDR2 YFSETQ. DNA for the CDR3: TGCGCCAGCAGCTTGCCCGAGACAGGGCATGAGCAGTTCTTC. Its translation: CASSLPETGHEQFF.

The rearrangement uses TRBV29-1 and TRBJ1-2; D may be TRBD1 (5 bases). The CDR3 runs 11 residues. Trimming took 4 bases from V and 6 from J, leaving 9 bases between them. CDR1 and CDR2 (germline): SQVTM, ANQGSEA. CDR3 loop: CSVVGGDGYTF. The DNA for the CDR3 is TGCAGCGTTGTGGGGGGGGATGGCTACACCTTC. Combining the CDR3 with reference TRBV29-1 and TRBJ1-2 gives the whole variable domain SAVISQKPSRDICQRGTSLTIQCQVDSQVTMMFWYRQQPGQSLTLIATANQGSEATYESGFVIDKFPISRPNLTFSTLTVSNMSPEDSSIYLCSVVGGDGYTFGSGTRLTVV.

The genes are TRBV7-6 and TRBJ2-7; D perhaps matches TRBD2 (5 bases). Germline V gene lookup returns CDR1 SGHVS and CDR2 FNYEAQ. Trimming cost V 5 bases and J 2 bases, with 10 bases left between them. The CDR3 covers 13 residues. The CDR3 sequence: CASSQDSAYEQYF. CDR3 nucleotides: TGTGCCAGCAGCCAGGACTCTGCCTACGAGCAGTACTTC.